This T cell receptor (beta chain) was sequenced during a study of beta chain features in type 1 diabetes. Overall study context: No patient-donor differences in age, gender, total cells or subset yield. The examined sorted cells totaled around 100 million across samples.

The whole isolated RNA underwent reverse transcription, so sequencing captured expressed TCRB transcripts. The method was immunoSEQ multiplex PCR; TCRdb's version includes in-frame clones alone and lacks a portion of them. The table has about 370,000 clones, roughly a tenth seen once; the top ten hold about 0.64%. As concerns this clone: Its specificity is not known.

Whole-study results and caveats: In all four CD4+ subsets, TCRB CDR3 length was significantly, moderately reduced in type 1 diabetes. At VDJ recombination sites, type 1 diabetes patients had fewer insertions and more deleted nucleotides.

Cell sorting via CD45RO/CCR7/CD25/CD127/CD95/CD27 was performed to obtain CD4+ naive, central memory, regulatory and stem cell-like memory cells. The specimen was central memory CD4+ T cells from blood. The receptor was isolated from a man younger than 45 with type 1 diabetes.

This CDR3 is CASSLTTEGGTQYF. Written as DNA, the CDR3 is TGCGCCAGCAGCCTCACGACGGAGGGTGGGACCCAGTACTTC. The J gene is TRBJ2-5, the V gene TRBV5-1, with D perhaps matching TRBD2 (6 bases). Germline-derived CDR1 and CDR2 are SGHRS and YFSETQ. The CDR3 covers 14 residues. V was clipped by 4 bases and J by 7 bases, with 17 bases between them.